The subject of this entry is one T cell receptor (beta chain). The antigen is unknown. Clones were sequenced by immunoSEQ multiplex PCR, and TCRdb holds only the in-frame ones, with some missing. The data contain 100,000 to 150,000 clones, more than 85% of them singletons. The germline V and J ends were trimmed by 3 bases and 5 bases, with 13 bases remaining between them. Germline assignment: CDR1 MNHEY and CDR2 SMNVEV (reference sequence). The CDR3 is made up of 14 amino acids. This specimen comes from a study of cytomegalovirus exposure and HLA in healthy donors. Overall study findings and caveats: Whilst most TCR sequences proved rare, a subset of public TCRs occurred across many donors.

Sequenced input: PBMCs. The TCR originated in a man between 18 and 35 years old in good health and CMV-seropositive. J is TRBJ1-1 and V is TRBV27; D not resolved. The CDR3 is CASSFAGVGTEAFF. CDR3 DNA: TGTGCCAGCAGTTTCGCCGGGGTCGGAACTGAAGCTTTCTTT.